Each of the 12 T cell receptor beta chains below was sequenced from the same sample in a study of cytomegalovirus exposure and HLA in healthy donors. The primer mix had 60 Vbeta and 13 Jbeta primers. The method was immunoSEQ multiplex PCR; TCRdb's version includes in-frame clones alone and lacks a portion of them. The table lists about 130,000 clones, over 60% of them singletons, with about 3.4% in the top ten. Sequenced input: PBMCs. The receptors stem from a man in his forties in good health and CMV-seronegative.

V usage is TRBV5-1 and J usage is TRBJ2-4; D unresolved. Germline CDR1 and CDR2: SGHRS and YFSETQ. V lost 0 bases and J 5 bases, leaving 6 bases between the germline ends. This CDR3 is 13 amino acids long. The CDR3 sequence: CASSLGPENIQYF. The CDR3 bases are TGCGCCAGCAGCTTGGGGCCCGAAAACATTCAGTACTTC.

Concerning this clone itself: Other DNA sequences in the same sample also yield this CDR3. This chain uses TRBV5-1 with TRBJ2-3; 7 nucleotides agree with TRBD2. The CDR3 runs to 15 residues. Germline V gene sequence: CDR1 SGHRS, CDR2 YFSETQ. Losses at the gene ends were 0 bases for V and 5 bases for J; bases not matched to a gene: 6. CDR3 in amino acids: CASSLGASGEDTQYF. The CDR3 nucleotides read TGCGCCAGCAGCTTGGGGGCTAGCGGTGAAGATACGCAGTATTTT.

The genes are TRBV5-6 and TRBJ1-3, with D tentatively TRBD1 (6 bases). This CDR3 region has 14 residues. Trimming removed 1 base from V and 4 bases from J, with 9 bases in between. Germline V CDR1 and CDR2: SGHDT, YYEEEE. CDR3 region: CASSLTGFGNTIYF. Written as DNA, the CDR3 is TGTGCCAGCAGCTTGACAGGGTTCGGAAACACCATATATTTT. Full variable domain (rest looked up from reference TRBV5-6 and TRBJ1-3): DAGVTQSPTHLIKTRGQQVTLRCSPKSGHDTVSWYQQALGQGPQFIFQYYEEEERQRGNFPDRFSGHQFPNYSSELNVNALLLGDSALYLCASSLTGFGNTIYFGEGSWLTVV.

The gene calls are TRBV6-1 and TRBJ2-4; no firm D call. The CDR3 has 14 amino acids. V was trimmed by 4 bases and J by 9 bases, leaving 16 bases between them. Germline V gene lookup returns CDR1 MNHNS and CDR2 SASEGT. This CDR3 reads CASSGIAIGGIQYF. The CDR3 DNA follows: TGTGCCAGCAGTGGCATAGCTATCGGTGGCATTCAGTACTTC.

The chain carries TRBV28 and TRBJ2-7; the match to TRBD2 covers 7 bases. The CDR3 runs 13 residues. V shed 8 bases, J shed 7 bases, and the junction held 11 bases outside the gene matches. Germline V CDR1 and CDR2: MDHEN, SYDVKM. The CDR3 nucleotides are TGTGCCAGCTCTGCGGCTAGGGGAGGGGAGCAGTACTTC. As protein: CASSAARGGEQYF.

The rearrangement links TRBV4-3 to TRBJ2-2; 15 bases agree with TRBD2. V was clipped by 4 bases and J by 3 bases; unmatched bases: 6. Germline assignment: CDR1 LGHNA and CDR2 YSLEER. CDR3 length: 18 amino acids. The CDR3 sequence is CASSPGLAGGPDTGELFF. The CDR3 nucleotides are TGCGCCAGCAGCCCCGGACTAGCGGGGGGGCCAGACACCGGGGAGCTGTTTTTT.

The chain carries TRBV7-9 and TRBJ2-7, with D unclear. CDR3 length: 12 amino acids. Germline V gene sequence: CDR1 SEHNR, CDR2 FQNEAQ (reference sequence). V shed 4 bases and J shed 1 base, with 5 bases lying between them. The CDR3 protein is CASSYESYEQYF. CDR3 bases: TGTGCCAGCAGCTACGAGTCCTACGAGCAGTACTTC.

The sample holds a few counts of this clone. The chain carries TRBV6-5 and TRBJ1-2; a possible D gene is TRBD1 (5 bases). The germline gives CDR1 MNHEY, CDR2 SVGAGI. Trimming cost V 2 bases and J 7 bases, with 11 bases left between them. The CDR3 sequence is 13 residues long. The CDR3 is CASSYPQEGGYTF. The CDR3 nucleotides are TGTGCCAGCAGTTACCCACAGGAAGGTGGCTACACCTTC.

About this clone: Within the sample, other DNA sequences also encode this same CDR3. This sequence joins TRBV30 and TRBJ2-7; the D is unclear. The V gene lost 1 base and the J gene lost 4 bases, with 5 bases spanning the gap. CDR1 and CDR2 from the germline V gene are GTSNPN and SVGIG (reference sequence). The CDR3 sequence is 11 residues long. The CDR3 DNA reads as TGTGCCTGGAGTGGGAGTTACGAGCAGTACTTC. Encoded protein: CAWSGSYEQYF.

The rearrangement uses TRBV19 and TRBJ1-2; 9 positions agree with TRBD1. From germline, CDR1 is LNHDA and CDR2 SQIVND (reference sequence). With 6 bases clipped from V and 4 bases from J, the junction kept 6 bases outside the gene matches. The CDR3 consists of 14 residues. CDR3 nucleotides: TGTGCCAGTAGACCGGGACAGGGAGTCTATGGCTACACCTTC. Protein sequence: CASRPGQGVYGYTF.

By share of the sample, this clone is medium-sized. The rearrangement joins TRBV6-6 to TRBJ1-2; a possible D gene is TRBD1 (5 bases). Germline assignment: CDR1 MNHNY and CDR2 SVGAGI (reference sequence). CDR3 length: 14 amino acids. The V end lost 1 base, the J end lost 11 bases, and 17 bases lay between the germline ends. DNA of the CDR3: TGTGCCAGCAGTTACTTAAAGGACGGACAATTTTACACCTTC. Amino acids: CASSYLKDGQFYTF.

CDR3 bases: TGTGCCAGCAGTTTTGGACAGGGAAACTATGGCTACACCTTC. Translation: CASSFGQGNYGYTF. The chain couples TRBV28 to TRBJ1-2, with 8 positions matching TRBD1. Per germline, CDR1 MDHEN and CDR2 SYDVKM. This CDR3 has 14 residues. V was clipped by 3 bases and J by 2 bases; unmatched bases: 2.